Reported below is one TCR beta chain. What it binds is unknown. CDR1 and CDR2 from the germline V gene are MGHRA and YSYEKL. The CDR3 sequence is 15 residues long. J was trimmed by 13 bases and V by 3 bases; bases with no gene match: 14. Only in-frame clones appear in the TCRdb table, and some are missing; sequencing was by immunoSEQ multiplex PCR. Of around 77,000 clones listed, 86% were seen once; the top ten hold about 2.7%. This sample is drawn from a study of T cell responses to AZD1222 COVID-19 vaccine. The study's findings and limits: No day 14 peak samples; only post-peak repertoires were characterized.

This chain uses TRBV4-1 with TRBJ1-1, with TRBD1 matching over 10 bases. The sequencing used peripheral blood, collected on day 0 of AZD1222 vaccination. The clonotype was recovered from an adult in good health. The CDR3 loop reads CASSQSETGGADHFF. The CDR3, as DNA: TGCGCCAGCAGCCAGTCGGAGACAGGGGGCGCGGACCATTTCTTT.